This entry describes one T cell receptor (beta chain). The data were taken from a study of Ad26.COV2.S vaccination and SARS-CoV-2 variants. The germline gives CDR1 KGHSH, CDR2 LQKENI. This CDR3 is built from 13 residues. Trimming took 6 bases from V and 4 from J, leaving 12 bases between them. Sequenced by immunoSEQ multiplex PCR; TCRdb stores in-frame clones only, minus some. Of over 400,000 clones listed, roughly 90% are singletons. Described treatment: roughly 19 received Ad26.COV2.S at low or high dose, single or two shots; about 5 received placebo; per-sample allocation not given. Sampling happened 63 days after the first vaccine or placebo injection.

The rearrangement links TRBV18 to TRBJ1-2; D is uncertain. The TCR originated in a person aged 18-65 years who received the Ad26.COV2.S COVID-19 vaccine or a placebo. Sequenced material: peripheral blood, taken in a trial of Ad26.COV2.S vaccine versus placebo. CDR3: CASSPEATYGYTF. The CDR3 DNA reads as TGTGCCAGCTCCCCGGAGGCAACCTATGGCTACACCTTC.